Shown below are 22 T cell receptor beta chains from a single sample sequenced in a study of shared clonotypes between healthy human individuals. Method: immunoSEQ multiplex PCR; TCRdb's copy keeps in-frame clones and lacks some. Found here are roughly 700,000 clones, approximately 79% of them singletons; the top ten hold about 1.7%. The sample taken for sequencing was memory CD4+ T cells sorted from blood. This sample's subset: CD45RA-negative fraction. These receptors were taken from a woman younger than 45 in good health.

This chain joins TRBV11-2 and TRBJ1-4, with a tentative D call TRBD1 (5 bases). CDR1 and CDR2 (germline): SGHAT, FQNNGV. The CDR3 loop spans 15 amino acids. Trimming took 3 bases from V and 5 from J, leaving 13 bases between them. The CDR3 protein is CASSFLPGVNEKLFF. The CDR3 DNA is TGTGCCAGCAGCTTCTTACCGGGGGTAAATGAAAAACTGTTTTTT.

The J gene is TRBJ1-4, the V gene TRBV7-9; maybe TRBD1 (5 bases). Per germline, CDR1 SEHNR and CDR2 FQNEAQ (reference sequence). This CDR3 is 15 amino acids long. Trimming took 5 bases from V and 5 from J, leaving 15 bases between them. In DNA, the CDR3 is TGTGCCAGCAGCAAAGAGCAGGGCCGGAATGAAAAACTGTTTTTT. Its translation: CASSKEQGRNEKLFF.

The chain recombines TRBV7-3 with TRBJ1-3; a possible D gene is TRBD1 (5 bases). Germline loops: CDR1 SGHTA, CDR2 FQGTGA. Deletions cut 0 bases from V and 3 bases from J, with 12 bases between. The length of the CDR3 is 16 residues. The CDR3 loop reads CASSLTGGVRGNTIYF. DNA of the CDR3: TGTGCCAGCAGCTTAACAGGAGGGGTGCGTGGAAACACCATATATTTT.

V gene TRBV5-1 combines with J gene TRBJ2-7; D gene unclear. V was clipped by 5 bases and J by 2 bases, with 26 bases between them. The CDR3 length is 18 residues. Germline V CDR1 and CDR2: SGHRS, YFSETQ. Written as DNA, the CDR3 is TGCGCCAGCAGGCCTCACAAACGAACAGAAGTTCAGGCCTACGAGCAGTACTTC. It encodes CASRPHKRTEVQAYEQYF.

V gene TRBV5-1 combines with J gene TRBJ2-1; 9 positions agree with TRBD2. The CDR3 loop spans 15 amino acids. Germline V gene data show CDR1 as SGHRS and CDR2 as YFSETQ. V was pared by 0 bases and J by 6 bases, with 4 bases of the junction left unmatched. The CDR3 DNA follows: TGCGCCAGCAGCTTGGGTAGCGGGAGTCTCAATGAGCAGTTCTTC. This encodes CASSLGSGSLNEQFF. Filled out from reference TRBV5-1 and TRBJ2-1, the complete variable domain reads KAGVTQTPRYLIKTRGQQVTLSCSPISGHRSVSWYQQTPGQGLQFLFEYFSETQRNKGNFPGRFSGRQFSNSRSEMNVSTLELGDSALYLCASSLGSGSLNEQFFGPGTRLTVL.

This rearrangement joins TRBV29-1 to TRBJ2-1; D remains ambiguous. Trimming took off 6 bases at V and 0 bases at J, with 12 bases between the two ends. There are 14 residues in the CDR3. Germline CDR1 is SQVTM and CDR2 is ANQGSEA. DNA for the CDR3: TGCAGCGTCCTCCACCCGAGCTCCTACAATGAGCAGTTCTTC. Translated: CSVLHPSSYNEQFF.

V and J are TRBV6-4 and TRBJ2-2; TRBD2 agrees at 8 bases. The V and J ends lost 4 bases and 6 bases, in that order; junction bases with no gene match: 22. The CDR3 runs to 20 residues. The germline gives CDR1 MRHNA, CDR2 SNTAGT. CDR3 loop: CASSGPGGTRDLYWAGELFF. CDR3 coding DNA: TGTGCCAGCAGTGGTCCGGGGGGGACTAGGGATCTATATTGGGCCGGGGAGCTGTTTTTT.

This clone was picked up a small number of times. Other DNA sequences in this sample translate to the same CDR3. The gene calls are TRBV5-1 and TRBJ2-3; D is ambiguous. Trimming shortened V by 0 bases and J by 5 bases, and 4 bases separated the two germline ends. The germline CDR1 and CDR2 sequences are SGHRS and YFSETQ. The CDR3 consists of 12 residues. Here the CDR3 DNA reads TGCGCCAGCAGCTTGGTCGGAGATACGCAGTATTTT. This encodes CASSLVGDTQYF.

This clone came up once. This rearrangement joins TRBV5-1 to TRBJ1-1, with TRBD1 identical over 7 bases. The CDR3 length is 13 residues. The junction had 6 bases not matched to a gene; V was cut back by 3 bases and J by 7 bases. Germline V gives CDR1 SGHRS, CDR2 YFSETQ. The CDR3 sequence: CASSSGTEVEAFF. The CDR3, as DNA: TGCGCCAGCAGCTCCGGGACAGAAGTTGAAGCTTTCTTT. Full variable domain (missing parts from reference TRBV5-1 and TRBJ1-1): KAGVTQTPRYLIKTRGQQVTLSCSPISGHRSVSWYQQTPGQGLQFLFEYFSETQRNKGNFPGRFSGRQFSNSRSEMNVSTLELGDSALYLCASSSGTEVEAFFGQGTRLTVV.

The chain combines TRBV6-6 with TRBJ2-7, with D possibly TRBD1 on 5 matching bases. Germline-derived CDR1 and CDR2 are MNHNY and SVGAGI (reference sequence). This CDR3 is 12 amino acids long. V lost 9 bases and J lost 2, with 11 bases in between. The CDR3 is CASSTAPYEQYF. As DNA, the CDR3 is TGTGCCAGTTCGACAGCTCCCTACGAGCAGTACTTC.

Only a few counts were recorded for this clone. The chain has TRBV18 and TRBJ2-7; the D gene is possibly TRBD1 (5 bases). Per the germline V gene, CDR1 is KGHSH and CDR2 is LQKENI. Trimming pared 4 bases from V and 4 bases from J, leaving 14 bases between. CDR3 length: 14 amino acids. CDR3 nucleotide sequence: TGTGCCAGCTCACAAGACAGCTCCAAATACGAGCAGTACTTC. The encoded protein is CASSQDSSKYEQYF. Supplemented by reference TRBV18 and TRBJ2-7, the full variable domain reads NAGVMQNPRHLVRRRGQEARLRCSPMKGHSHVYWYRQLPEEGLKFMVYLQKENIIDESGMPKERFSAEFPKEGPSILRIQQVVRGDSAAYFCASSQDSSKYEQYFGPGTRLTVT.

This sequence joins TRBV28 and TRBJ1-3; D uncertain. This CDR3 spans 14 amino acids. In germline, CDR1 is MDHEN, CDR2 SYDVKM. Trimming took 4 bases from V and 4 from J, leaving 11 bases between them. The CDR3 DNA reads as TGTGCCAGCAGTTCAACCCCAAGGGGAAACACCATATATTTT. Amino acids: CASSSTPRGNTIYF.

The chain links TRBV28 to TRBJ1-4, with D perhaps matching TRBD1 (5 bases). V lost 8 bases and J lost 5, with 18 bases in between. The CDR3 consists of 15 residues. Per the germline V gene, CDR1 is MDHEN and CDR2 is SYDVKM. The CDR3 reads CASVRGGRLNEKLFF. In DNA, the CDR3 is TGTGCCAGCGTCCGTGGGGGACGGCTGAATGAAAAACTGTTTTTT.

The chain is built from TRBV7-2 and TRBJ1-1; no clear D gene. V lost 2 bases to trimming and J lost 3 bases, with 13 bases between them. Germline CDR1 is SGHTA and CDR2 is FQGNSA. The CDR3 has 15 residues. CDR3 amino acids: CASSLSAVGDTEAFF. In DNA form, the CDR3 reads TGTGCCAGCAGCTTATCCGCAGTCGGGGACACTGAAGCTTTCTTT.

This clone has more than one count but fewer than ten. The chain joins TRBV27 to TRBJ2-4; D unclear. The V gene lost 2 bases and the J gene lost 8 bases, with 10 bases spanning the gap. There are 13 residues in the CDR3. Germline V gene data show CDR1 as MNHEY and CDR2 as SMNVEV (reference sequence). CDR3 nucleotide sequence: TGTGCCAGCAGTTTAGTGGGCAGACACATTCAGTACTTC. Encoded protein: CASSLVGRHIQYF.

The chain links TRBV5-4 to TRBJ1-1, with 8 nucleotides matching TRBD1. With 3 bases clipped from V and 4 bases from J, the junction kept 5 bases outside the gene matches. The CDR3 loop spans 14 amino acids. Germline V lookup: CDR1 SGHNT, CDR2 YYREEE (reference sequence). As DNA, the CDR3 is TGTGCCAGCAGCTCCAACAGGGGGAGCACTGAAGCTTTCTTT. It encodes CASSSNRGSTEAFF.

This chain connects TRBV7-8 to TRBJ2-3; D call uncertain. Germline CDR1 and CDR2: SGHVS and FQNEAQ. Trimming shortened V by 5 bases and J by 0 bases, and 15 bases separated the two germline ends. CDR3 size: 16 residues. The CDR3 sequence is CASSTIHGLSTDTQYF. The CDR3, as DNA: TGTGCCAGCAGCACGATACACGGCCTTAGCACAGATACGCAGTATTTT.

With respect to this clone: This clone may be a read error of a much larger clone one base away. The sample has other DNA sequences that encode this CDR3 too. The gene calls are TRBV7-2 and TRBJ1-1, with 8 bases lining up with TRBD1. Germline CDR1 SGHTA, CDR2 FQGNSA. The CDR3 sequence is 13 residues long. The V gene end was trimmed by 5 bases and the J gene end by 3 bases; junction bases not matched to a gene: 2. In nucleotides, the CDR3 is TGTGCCAGCAGCGGACAGGGATACACTGAAGCTTTCTTT. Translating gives CASSGQGYTEAFF.

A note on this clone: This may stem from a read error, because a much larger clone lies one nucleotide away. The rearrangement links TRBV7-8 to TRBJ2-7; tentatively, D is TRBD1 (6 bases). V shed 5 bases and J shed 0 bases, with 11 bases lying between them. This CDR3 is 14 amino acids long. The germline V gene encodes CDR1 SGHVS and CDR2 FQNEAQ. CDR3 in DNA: TGTGCCAGCAGCCGCCGGGACACCTCCTACGAGCAGTACTTC. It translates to CASSRRDTSYEQYF.

The chain's CDR3 is CSVEHEQYF. The CDR3 nucleotides are TGCAGCGTTGAACACGAGCAGTACTTC. The chain combines TRBV29-1 with TRBJ2-7, with unresolved D. Germline-derived CDR1 and CDR2 are SQVTM and ANQGSEA. This CDR3 has 9 amino acids. Trimming pared 2 bases from V and 5 bases from J, leaving 1 base between.

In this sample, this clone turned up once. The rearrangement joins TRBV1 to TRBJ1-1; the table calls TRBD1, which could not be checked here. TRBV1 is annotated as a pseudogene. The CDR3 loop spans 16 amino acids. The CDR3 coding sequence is TGCACCAGCAGCCAATGTAACAGGGAAGAGAGCACTGAAGCTTTCTTT. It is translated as CTSSQCNREESTEAFF.

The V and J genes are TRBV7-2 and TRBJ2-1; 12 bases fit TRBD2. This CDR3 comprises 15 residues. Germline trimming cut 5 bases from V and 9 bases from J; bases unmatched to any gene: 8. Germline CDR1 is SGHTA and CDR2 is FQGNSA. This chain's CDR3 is CASSLGTSGFLEQFF. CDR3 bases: TGTGCCAGCAGCCTCGGGACTAGCGGGTTCCTTGAGCAGTTCTTC. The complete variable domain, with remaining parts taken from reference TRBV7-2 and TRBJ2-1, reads GAGVSQSPSNKVTEKGKDVELRCDPISGHTALYWYRQSLGQGLEFLIYFQGNSAPDKSGLPSDRFSAERTGGSVSTLTIQRTQQEDSAVYLCASSLGTSGFLEQFFGPGTRLTVL.